The 22 T cell receptor beta chains below come from one sample, sequenced in a study of CD4 and CD8 cells across lung adenocarcinoma regions. TCRdb reprocessed the PCR reads via MiXCR and lists one record per CDR3 protein. The sample has 10,000 to 11,000 distinct CDR3 sequences; about 55% are singletons. The sequencing input was CD4+ T cells from the center of a lung tumor. These receptors all stem from a male donor with lung adenocarcinoma. The CD4 and CD8 labels of this study may be unreliable.

This clonotype is medium-sized. The rearrangement links TRBV27 to TRBJ2-3; possible D gene TRBD1, 5 bases. The CDR3 length is 13 residues. The V end was cut by 6 bases, the J end by 1 base, with 8 bases between. Germline V lookup: CDR1 MNHEY, CDR2 SMNVEV (reference sequence). In DNA form, the CDR3 reads TGTGCCAGCAGGACAGACGGCACAGATACGCAGTATTTT. Amino acid sequence: CASRTDGTDTQYF.

In the case of this clonotype: The junction shows a germline mismatch at one end, possibly a read error. The V gene is TRBV7-2, the J gene TRBJ2-3; D is possibly TRBD1 (5 bases). Germline V gene sequence: CDR1 SGHTA, CDR2 FQGNSA. The CDR3 totals 15 residues. In DNA, the CDR3 is TGTGCCAGCATCTCGGCAGGGTGGTTCACAGACACTCAGTATTTC. Residues: CASISAGWFTDTQYF.

CDR3 coding DNA: TGTGCCAGCAGCTCCCAGGGAATGGCTGCGAATGAGCAGTTCTTC. Translation: CASSSQGMAANEQFF. The V call is TRBV11-3, the J call TRBJ2-1; a weak D match, TRBD1 (5 bases). The CDR3 totals 15 residues. Germline loops: CDR1 SGHNT, CDR2 YENEEA. V was cut by 4 bases and J by 7 bases, with 17 bases left in between.

The J gene is TRBJ2-5, the V gene TRBV7-6, with a weak D call TRBD1 (7 bases). Germline V gene data show CDR1 as SGHVS and CDR2 as FNYEAQ. V lost 11 bases to trimming and J lost 8 bases, with 27 bases between them. CDR3 length: 15 residues. CDR3 DNA: TGTGCCGCGGGGTTAGGGGGCTGTGCCCCAGATACCCAGTACTTC. Its protein product is CAAGLGGCAPDTQYF.

On this clonotype itself: Being one base from a much bigger clone, this may be a read error. The CDR3 sequence is CASSVTGLKETQYF. The CDR3 DNA sequence: TGTGCCAGCAGCGTCACAGGTCTCAAAGAGACCCAGTACTTC. This chain links TRBV5-4 with TRBJ2-5; tentatively, D is TRBD1 (5 bases). The CDR3 sequence is 14 residues long. Germline CDR1 reads SGHNT; CDR2 reads YYREEE (reference sequence). V was clipped by 4 bases and J by 3 bases, with 13 bases between them.

This clonotype was recorded at least ten times. This sequence joins TRBV15 and TRBJ2-1; 7 bases match TRBD1. Per the germline V gene, CDR1 is LNHNV and CDR2 is YYDKDF (reference sequence). The V gene end was trimmed by 0 bases and the J gene end by 0 bases; junction bases not matched to a gene: 8. The CDR3 loop spans 18 amino acids. CDR3 DNA sequence: TGTGCCACCAGCAGAGATTATACAGGGGATAGCTCCTACAATGAGCAGTTCTTC. Translation gives CATSRDYTGDSSYNEQFF. Using reference TRBV15 and TRBJ2-1 for the parts outside the CDR3, the full variable domain is DAMVIQNPRYQVTQFGKPVTLSCSQTLNHNVMYWYQQKSSQAPKLLFHYYDKDFNNEADTPDNFQSRRPNTSFCFLDIRSPGLGDTAMYLCATSRDYTGDSSYNEQFFGPGTRLTVL.

In regard to this clonotype: One junction end disagrees with the germline gene, perhaps due to a read error. The chain's CDR3 is CASSSPSQDSGANEQTF. The CDR3 DNA reads as TGTGCCAGCAGCAGTCCCTCACAGGACTCTGGCGCCAACGAGCAGACCTTC. The V gene is TRBV6-1, the J gene TRBJ2-3, with D perhaps matching TRBD1 or TRBD2 (5 bases each). Germline lookup yields CDR1 MNHNS and CDR2 SASEGT. The CDR3 length is 17 residues.

The chain carries TRBV6-1 and TRBJ2-3; D is perhaps TRBD2 (6 bases). TRBJ2-4 explains the end of the DNA better; the J call may be wrong. This CDR3 contains 16 residues. CDR1 is MNHNS and CDR2 is SASEGT in the germline V gene. The CDR3 loop reads CASSESGVRGTDIQYF. CDR3 coding DNA: TGTGCCAGCAGTGAATCGGGGGTTAGGGGCACAGATATTCAGTACTTC.

The count of this clonotype is one. One end of the junction varies from germline; a read error may be responsible. J is TRBJ2-4 and V is TRBV27, with a tentative D call TRBD2 (9 bases). This CDR3 has 19 amino acids. CDR1 and CDR2 from the germline V gene are MNHEY and SMNVEV (reference sequence). The CDR3 spells CASRARGLAGQSAKNIQYF. The CDR3 DNA reads TGTGCCAGCAGAGCCAGGGGGCTAGCGGGGCAGTCTGCCAAAAACATTCAGTATTTC.

A remark on this clonotype: One junction end does not reproduce the germline sequence, and a read error may be involved. The J gene is TRBJ2-3, the V gene TRBV6-1, with 13 bases matching TRBD2. CDR1 MNHNS and CDR2 SASEGT come from the germline V gene. This CDR3 is 16 amino acids long. The CDR3 DNA is TGTGCCAGCAGTAGGACTAGCGGGAGACTCAAAGACACTCAGTATTTC. The encoded protein is CASSRTSGRLKDTQYF.

V gene TRBV27 combines with J gene TRBJ2-3; 7 nucleotides agree with TRBD2. The J call may be mistaken, given a closer DNA end match to TRBJ2-7. Germline V gene sequence: CDR1 MNHEY, CDR2 SMNVEV (reference sequence). The CDR3 extends over 19 amino acids. The CDR3 sequence: CASRATGVAGGCGKDTQYF. CDR3 nucleotides: TGTGCCAGCAGAGCCACGGGGGTAGCCGGGGGGTGTGGCAAAGATACGCAGTACTTC.

The rearrangement links TRBV6-1 to TRBJ2-5; 8 bases match TRBD2. Trimming took 6 bases from V and 2 from J; bases not matched to a gene: 17. The germline gives CDR1 MNHNS, CDR2 SASEGT. The CDR3 consists of 18 residues. The CDR3 reads CASRGTRGRGGGQETQYF. In nucleotides, the CDR3 is TGTGCCAGCAGGGGGACTAGGGGGAGGGGGGGGGGGCAAGAGACCCAGTACTTC.

This chain joins TRBV6-1 and TRBJ2-5; possibly TRBD1 for D (6 bases). The tail of the sequence fits TRBJ2-7 better, so the J call may be wrong. Germline assignment: CDR1 MNHNS and CDR2 SASEGT. The CDR3 sequence is 13 residues long. CDR3 protein: CASSEQGSLEQYF. In nucleotides, the CDR3 is TGTGCCAGCAGTGAACAGGGGTCTCTCGAGCAGTACTTC.

This clonotype turned up a few times. The CDR3 nucleotides read TGTGCCTGGAGTGAGAGACAGGGTTGGGATACGCAGTATTTT. Amino acids: CAWSERQGWDTQYF. The chain uses TRBV30 and TRBJ2-3, with 7 positions matching TRBD1. Germline V lookup: CDR1 GTSNPN, CDR2 SVGIG (reference sequence). The CDR3 has 14 residues. Trimming took 1 base from V and 6 from J; bases not matched to a gene: 7.

This clonotype was found once. The CDR3 region is CASSLDGGSDREQFF. DNA for the CDR3: TGTGCCAGCAGCTTAGACGGCGGGAGCGACCGCGAGCAGTTCTTC. This chain joins TRBV7-9 and TRBJ2-1; 7 bases align to TRBD2. This CDR3 has 15 residues. V shed 1 base, J shed 10 bases, and the junction held 10 bases outside the gene matches. Germline V gene lookup returns CDR1 SEHNR and CDR2 FQNEAQ (reference sequence). Full variable domain (rest looked up from reference TRBV7-9 and TRBJ2-1): DTGVSQNPRHKITKRGQNVTFRCDPISEHNRLYWYRQTLGQGPEFLTYFQNEAQLEKSRLLSDRFSAERPKGSFSTLEIQRTEQGDSAMYLCASSLDGGSDREQFFGPGTRLTVL.

The table lists this clonotype with a few counts. This chain connects TRBV10-1 to TRBJ2-1; D perhaps matches TRBD2 (5 bases). Gene TRBJ2-7 matches the end of the DNA better, so the J call may be wrong. Germline CDR1 reads WNHNN; CDR2 reads SYGVQD (reference sequence). The CDR3 loop spans 13 amino acids. The DNA for the CDR3 is TGCGCTCGCCGGCGGAGAGGACTGTACGAGCAGTACTTC. This sequence encodes CARRRRGLYEQYF.

Concerning this clonotype: At one end the junction does not follow the germline gene, possibly because of a read error. The chain is built from TRBV10-3 and TRBJ2-4; D tentatively fits TRBD1 or TRBD2 (5 bases each). CDR3 size: 13 residues. Looked up from germline, CDR1 is ENHRY and CDR2 is SYGVKD. This CDR3 is CASGLGPKNTQYF. The CDR3 DNA is TGTGCCTCGGGGCTGGGCCCCAAAAACACGCAGTATTTC.

In this sample, this clonotype turned up once. This chain uses TRBV27 with TRBJ2-3; D assignment may be TRBD1 or TRBD2 (5 bases each). CDR1 MNHEY and CDR2 SMNVEV come from the germline V gene (reference sequence). The V and J ends lost 6 bases and 7 bases respectively, with 26 bases between them. This CDR3 has 17 amino acids. Written as DNA, the CDR3 is TGTGCCAGCAGATCCGTATCGGGACCGCGGGCGAAAAATACGCAGTATTTT. It specifies CASRSVSGPRAKNTQYF.

The chain uses TRBV6-1 and TRBJ2-3; 13 bases line up with TRBD2. The CDR3 has 19 residues. Germline-derived CDR1 and CDR2 are MNHNS and SASEGT. V dropped 7 bases and J dropped 9; count of bases not matched to a gene: 22. CDR3 nucleotides: TGTGCCAGCACCTCCGCGGGACTAGCGGGGATAACTAGCAAAAACACGCAGTATTTT. Its protein is CASTSAGLAGITSKNTQYF.

By sample share, this clonotype is large. This chain links TRBV6-1 with TRBJ2-5; TRBD2 matches 9 bases. The CDR3 consists of 15 residues. V shed 1 base and J 11 bases; nucleotides not matched to a gene: 11. CDR1 and CDR2 (germline): MNHNS, SASEGT. The CDR3 coding sequence is TGTGCCAGCAGTGAAGAGGTAGCGGGGGCCTCGAAGCAGTACTTC. Translating it yields CASSEEVAGASKQYF.

This clonotype appeared many times. V usage is TRBV4-1 and J usage is TRBJ2-2, with a tentative D call TRBD1 (5 bases). The germline gives CDR1 MGHRA, CDR2 YSYEKL. Trimming shortened V by 5 bases and J by 6 bases, and 19 bases separated the two germline ends. This CDR3 comprises 16 residues. The CDR3 reads CASSSDSILSPGELFF. Written as DNA, the CDR3 is TGCGCCAGCAGCTCCGACAGCATATTAAGTCCCGGGGAGCTGTTTTTT.

The chain joins TRBV27 to TRBJ2-3, with D perhaps TRBD1 (6 bases). Trimming pared 6 bases from V and 12 bases from J, leaving 31 bases between. The CDR3 is 17 residues long. The germline V gene encodes CDR1 MNHEY and CDR2 SMNVEV (reference sequence). The CDR3 DNA reads as TGTGCCAGCAGATCCGTAGGGGGAGCGCGGGCGAAAAACATTCAGTATTTT. It is translated as CASRSVGGARAKNIQYF.